This TCR beta chain derives from a study of blood T cell repertoires in COVID-19. Study at large: Spain, Italy and the United States supplied samples that represented acute and convalescent COVID-19. T cells, B-cell-depleted T cells, or PBMCs provided the cDNA or gDNA that served as material.

Per the authors' pipeline: Reference gene primer amplification gave nucleated cell count estimates. The protocol was immunoSEQ multiplex PCR, while the TCRdb copy is restricted to in-frame clones and leaves out a portion. The DNA was the basis for D and trimming; V, J and clone size are from that table. The sample has some 83,000 clones, roughly 87% seen once. This CDR3 is built from 12 residues. V lost 0 bases and J 3 bases, leaving 3 bases between the germline ends. CDR1 SGHVS and CDR2 FNYEAQ come from the germline V gene. The rearrangement links TRBV7-6 to TRBJ2-7; D uncertain. The source material was peripheral blood. The TCR sequence derives from a man over 45 with acute or convalescent COVID-19. This chain's CDR3 is CASSLANYEQYF. The CDR3 region has the DNA TGTGCCAGCAGCTTAGCCAACTACGAGCAGTACTTC.